This is a list of T cell receptor beta chains from one sample in a study of T cells in Graves' hyperthyroidism and ophthalmopathy. Via MiXCR, TCRdb re-called the multiplex PCR reads, giving one row per CDR3 protein. The sample shows about 400,000 distinct CDR3 sequences, around 13% of them seen only once. The sequenced sample consisted of blood. The source is a woman aged 18 to 35 with Graves' hyperthyroidism. Both conserved end residues are part of each CDR3. The D gene is left open where the match is weak. Clone size is given for some rows only: seen once, a few or many times, or a class if the clone is expanded.

TRBJ2-2 | TRBD1 | few | TRBV6-1 | TGTGCCAGCAGTGAATTCGGGACAGGGTTAACCGGGGAGCTGTTTTTT | CASSEFGTGLTGELFF
TRBJ1-1 | - | many | TRBV12-3/TRBV12-4 | TGTGCCAGCAGTCCGGCTCCCATGGACACTGAAGCTTTCTTT | CASSPAPMDTEAFF
TRBJ1-5 | - | - | TRBV30 | TGTGCCTGGAGTGTAGGGGTGGTGAGTGATCAGCCCCAGCATTTT | CAWSVGVVSDQPQHF
TRBJ2-7 | - | many | TRBV20-1 | TGCAGTGCTATACCAGACAGGGAGGGGGTATACGAGCAGTACTTC | CSAIPDREGVYEQYF
TRBJ2-1 | TRBD1 | many | TRBV6-1 | TGTGCCAGCAGTCGACAGGGGGCAGGTTACGAGCAGTTCTTC | CASSRQGAGYEQFF
TRBJ1-6 | TRBD1 | many | TRBV12-3/TRBV12-4 | TGTGCCAGCAGTCCCCAGGGACAGACAAATTCACCCCTCCACTTT | CASSPQGQTNSPLHF
TRBJ2-1 | TRBD2 | many | TRBV20-1 | TGCAGTGCTAGAGAGCCCAGGACTAGCGGGAGACTGGATGAGCAGTTCTTC | CSAREPRTSGRLDEQFF
TRBJ2-3 | TRBD1 | many | TRBV7-9 | TGTGCCAGCAGACGGACAGGAATGGATACGCAGTATTTT | CASRRTGMDTQYF
TRBJ2-5 | - | many | TRBV28 | TGTGCCAGCAGTCGTATCACTCTCAGGGTCCTGTCACAAGAGACCCAGTACTTC | CASSRITLRVLSQETQYF
TRBJ2-7 | TRBD2 | many | TRBV3-1 | TGTGCCAGCAGCATGGGACTAGCGGGGGCCTACGAGCAGTACTTC | CASSMGLAGAYEQYF
TRBJ2-1 | TRBD1 | many | TRBV20-1 | TGCAGTGCCACCATCTTCACCGGGACAGGGGGTTGGAATGAGCAGTTCTTC | CSATIFTGTGGWNEQFF
TRBJ2-5 | - | many | TRBV12-3/TRBV12-4 | TGTGCCAGCAGGATGGGCCGGGGGGAGACCCAGTACTTC | CASRMGRGETQYF
TRBJ2-2 | - | once | TRBV6-4 | TGTGCCAGCAGGACAACGAACGCCGGGGAGCTGTTTTTT | CASRTTNAGELFF
TRBJ2-7 | TRBD2 | once | TRBV12-3/TRBV12-4 | TGTGCCAGCAGTTTAGGGGCGGGAGGGCTCTCCTACGAGCAGTACTTC | CASSLGAGGLSYEQYF
TRBJ1-6 | - | many | TRBV12-3/TRBV12-4 | TGTGCCAGCACCAGGGACCTGGCTTCACCCCTCCACTTT | CASTRDLASPLHF
TRBJ1-4 | - | few | TRBV10-1 | TGCGCCAGCCCCCGGGGGGGTCCTAGCGAAAAACTGTTTTTT | CASPRGGPSEKLFF
TRBJ1-2 | - | many | TRBV7-9 | TGTGCCAGCAGCCCAGGGGAGGCCTATGGCTACACCTTC | CASSPGEAYGYTF
TRBJ1-3 | - | few | TRBV10-3 | TGTGCCATCAGTGAGCCGGCCATCTCTGGAAACACCATATATTTT | CAISEPAISGNTIYF
TRBJ2-2 | TRBD1 | few | TRBV7-2 | TGTGCCAGCCCAGACGGGACAGGGGATCTTCGGGAGCTGTTTTTT | CASPDGTGDLRELFF
TRBJ2-1 | - | many | TRBV7-3 | TGTGCCAGCAGCTTAACGCCGGGTAACAATGAGCAGTTCTTC | CASSLTPGNNEQFF
TRBJ2-5 | - | few | TRBV20-1 | TGCAGTGCTAGCATTAGCGTTGGGACCCAGTACTTC | CSASISVGTQYF
TRBJ2-2 | TRBD2 | - | TRBV6-1 | TGTGCCACCGCTGCTAGCGGGAGGGACACCGGGGAGCTGTTTTTT | CATAASGRDTGELFF
TRBJ2-5 | - | few | TRBV6-1 | TGTGCCAGCAGGAAGGGCCTCCAAGAGACCCAGTACTTC | CASRKGLQETQYF
TRBJ2-1 | TRBD2 | many | TRBV4-3 | TGCGCCAGCAGCCTGGGGGGACTAGCGGGAGGAAATGAGCAGTTCTTC | CASSLGGLAGGNEQFF
TRBJ2-2 | - | - | TRBV4-1 | TGCGCCAGCAGCCAACTTAGAGGGCCCGCCCCCGGGGAGCTGTTTTTT | CASSQLRGPAPGELFF
TRBJ1-5 | TRBD1 | many | TRBV2 | TGTGCCAGCAGGACGGGACAGGCCTCCAATCAGCCCCAGCATTTT | CASRTGQASNQPQHF
TRBJ2-7 | - | few | TRBV6-1 | TGTGCCAGCAGTTCCCAGACAGTACTCCTGGGAGAGCAGTACTTC | CASSSQTVLLGEQYF
TRBJ2-5 | - | many | TRBV5-1 | TGCGCCAGCAGCTATACGACGGGAGAGACCCAGTACTTC | CASSYTTGETQYF
TRBJ2-1 | - | many | TRBV6-2/TRBV6-3 | TGTGCCAGCAGTTACCAGAGGGCGCCGGTTAATGAGCAGTTCTTC | CASSYQRAPVNEQFF
TRBJ2-1 | TRBD2 | many | TRBV7-2 | TGTGCCAGCAGCTTAGGCTTCGGGGGGGGTTTTAGTGAGCAGTTCTTC | CASSLGFGGGFSEQFF
TRBJ1-4 | TRBD1 | many | TRBV28 | TGTGCCAGCAACGCACTGGGGACAGGGAGTGAAAAACTGTTTTTT | CASNALGTGSEKLFF
TRBJ2-1 | - | few | TRBV10-3 | TGTGCCATCAGTGAGTCGAATACGGAGCAGTTCTTC | CAISESNTEQFF
TRBJ2-5 | - | many | TRBV5-1 | TGCGCCAGCAGGCTAGATCAAGAGACCCAGTACTTC | CASRLDQETQYF
TRBJ2-5 | - | - | TRBV6-5 | TGTGCCAGCAGTTACTCGATTGCGCGGGGAGCGGCCCAGTACTTC | CASSYSIARGAAQYF
TRBJ1-2 | TRBD1 | many | TRBV12-3/TRBV12-4 | TGTGCCAGCAGCCGTAGTCGGGACAGGGTTGGAGAGGGATACACCTTC | CASSRSRDRVGEGYTF
TRBJ2-7 | - | few | TRBV7-7 | TGTGCTAGCAGCTCCGCCGAGGGGGGACAGTCTTTTGGCGAGCAGTACTTC | CASSSAEGGQSFGEQYF
TRBJ2-2 | TRBD1 | - | TRBV5-4 | TGTGCCAGCAGCGGGGAATGGGGACAGGTGGGAACCGGGGAGCTGTTTTTT | CASSGEWGQVGTGELFF
TRBJ2-1 | TRBD2 | many | TRBV3-1 | TGTGCCAGCAGCACCGTCCTTAGCGGGGGGCTGTACAATGAGCAGTTCTTC | CASSTVLSGGLYNEQFF
TRBJ2-2 | - | many | TRBV3-1 | TGTGCCAGCAGCCGCAGACACGCCCGGGAGCTGTTTTTT | CASSRRHARELFF
TRBJ2-2 | - | many | TRBV27 | TGTGCCAGCAGTCTAGTGACTTACTACCCTAACACCGGGGAGCTGTTTTTT | CASSLVTYYPNTGELFF
TRBJ1-4 | TRBD1 | many | TRBV10-3 | TGTGCCATCAGTGACCCGGGACAGGGGACTGAAAAACTGTTTTTT | CAISDPGQGTEKLFF
TRBJ2-7 | TRBD1 | many | TRBV18 | TGTGCCAGCTCACCACCGTTTGCCCGAGATGGGACAGGGCACTACGAGCAGTACTTC | CASSPPFARDGTGHYEQYF
TRBJ2-1 | TRBD2 | many | TRBV10-3 | TGTGCCATCAGTGGGGGGGGTGAGCAGTTCTTC | CAISGGGEQFF
TRBJ2-2 | TRBD1 | few | TRBV6-1 | TGTGCCAGCACTCCCCGGGACAGGAACACCGGGGAGCTGTTTTTT | CASTPRDRNTGELFF
TRBJ1-5 | TRBD1 | many | TRBV20-1 | TGCAGTGCTAGGTACAGGGGGGCGATTGGCAATCAGCCCCAGCATTTT | CSARYRGAIGNQPQHF
TRBJ2-2 | TRBD1 | many | TRBV20-1 | TGCAGTGCGGGACAGGTCGGAGTGGGGGGGGAGCTGTTTTTT | CSAGQVGVGGELFF
TRBJ2-7 | TRBD1 | many | TRBV9 | TGTGCCAGCAGCATTGACAGGGAACCAGAACACGAGCAGTACTTC | CASSIDREPEHEQYF
TRBJ2-5 | - | many | TRBV12-3/TRBV12-4 | TGTGCCAGCAGTTGGCGAGGGGTAGAGACCCAGTACTTC | CASSWRGVETQYF
TRBJ2-4 | TRBD1 | - | TRBV6-2/TRBV6-3 | TGTGCCAGCAGAACAGGGGGCGTTGAACGAAACATTCAGTACTTC | CASRTGGVERNIQYF
TRBJ2-3 | - | few | TRBV28 | TGTGCCAGCAGTTTATTGCGGGGACTCAACACAGATACGCAGTATTTT | CASSLLRGLNTDTQYF
TRBJ2-5 | TRBD2 | many | TRBV9 | TGTGCCAGCAGCGTAACTAGCGGGGAGACCCAGTACTTC | CASSVTSGETQYF
TRBJ2-7 | - | few | TRBV5-6 | TGTGCCAGCAGCTTGGGGGGGGGCAGCTTCTACGAGCAGTACTTC | CASSLGGGSFYEQYF
TRBJ1-1 | - | many | TRBV20-1 | TGCAGTGCTAGAGATGGTAATTGGAACACTGAAGCTTTCTTT | CSARDGNWNTEAFF
TRBJ1-2 | - | many | TRBV11-2 | TGTGCCAGCAACAGGGACGGAGGGGAGGGCTACACCTTC | CASNRDGGEGYTF
TRBJ2-7 | TRBD2 | - | TRBV5-4 | TGTGCCAGCAGCTTTTTTACTAGCGGGGGTGAAGAGCAGTACTTC | CASSFFTSGGEEQYF
TRBJ1-2 | - | many | TRBV12-3/TRBV12-4 | TGTGCCAGCAGACCCCCTCAGGGTAGAGGCTACACCTTC | CASRPPQGRGYTF
TRBJ2-7 | - | few | TRBV5-1 | TGCGCCAGCAGCTTGGAGTCTGCTACCTACGAGCAGTACTTC | CASSLESATYEQYF
TRBJ2-4 | TRBD1 | many | TRBV20-1 | TGCAGTGCCCGACAGGGAAACATTCAGTACTTC | CSARQGNIQYF
TRBJ2-3 | - | many | TRBV20-1 | TGCAGTCCTAAGGGGGGCACAGATACGCAGTATTTT | CSPKGGTDTQYF